Listed below are T cell receptor beta chains from one sample, sequenced in a study of T cell changes during pregnancy in multiple sclerosis. The assay was immunoSEQ multiplex PCR, and TCRdb's table has in-frame clones only and misses some. The sample has roughly 97,000 clones; about nine tenths are singletons. Sequenced here: peripheral blood, sampled in the second trimester of pregnancy. All receptors derive from a female donor in good health, enrolled as a control in a pregnancy study. Each CDR3 is given with its conserved first and last residue. The order of the fields is clone size, J gene, D gene, CDR3 length, V gene, CDR3 DNA, CDR3 protein. A D gene is named only where the DNA matches it firmly. Some rows mark clone size as missing; the rest say once, few, many or name a class of expanded clone.

clone size: once; J gene: TRBJ2-1; D gene: TRBD2; CDR3 length: 14; V gene: TRBV6-1; CDR3 DNA: TGTGCCAGCAGTCCAACGGGGGGTTACAATGAGCAGTTCTTC; CDR3 protein: CASSPTGGYNEQFF
clone size: -; J gene: TRBJ1-1; D gene: TRBD1; CDR3 length: 17; V gene: TRBV2; CDR3 DNA: TGTGCCAGCAGTAAATCATCTTTGACAGGGGGTTTCACTGAAGCTTTCTTT; CDR3 protein: CASSKSSLTGGFTEAFF
clone size: -; J gene: TRBJ1-5; D gene: -; CDR3 length: 15; V gene: TRBV19; CDR3 DNA: TGTGCCAGCCAGGCAGGACTCGGGAGCAATCAGCCCCAGCATTTT; CDR3 protein: CASQAGLGSNQPQHF
clone size: -; J gene: TRBJ2-1; D gene: -; CDR3 length: 18; V gene: TRBV27; CDR3 DNA: TGTGCCAGCAGTTTACGTTTAGTATGGGCCAAGTCCTACAATGAGCAGTTCTTC; CDR3 protein: CASSLRLVWAKSYNEQFF
clone size: -; J gene: TRBJ2-7; D gene: TRBD1; CDR3 length: 15; V gene: TRBV14; CDR3 DNA: TGTGCCAGCAGCCAAGCCGGGACAGGGGTAGGTGAGCAGTACTTC; CDR3 protein: CASSQAGTGVGEQYF
clone size: -; J gene: TRBJ2-1; D gene: TRBD1; CDR3 length: 15; V gene: TRBV30; CDR3 DNA: TGTGCCTGGAGTGCCGGGACAGCCGTATACAATGAGCAGTTCTTC; CDR3 protein: CAWSAGTAVYNEQFF
clone size: -; J gene: TRBJ1-3; D gene: TRBD1; CDR3 length: 16; V gene: TRBV15; CDR3 DNA: TGTGCCACCAGCAGAACCTTGACAGGGGAAGGGGACACCATATATTTT; CDR3 protein: CATSRTLTGEGDTIYF
clone size: -; J gene: TRBJ2-7; D gene: -; CDR3 length: 13; V gene: TRBV6-1; CDR3 DNA: TGTGCCAGCAGTCGAACAGAGAACTACGAGCAGTACTTC; CDR3 protein: CASSRTENYEQYF
clone size: once; J gene: TRBJ2-1; D gene: -; CDR3 length: 13; V gene: TRBV28; CDR3 DNA: TGTGCCAGCAGGGATAGCGGCAACAATGAGCAGTTCTTC; CDR3 protein: CASRDSGNNEQFF
clone size: -; J gene: TRBJ2-1; D gene: TRBD2; CDR3 length: 14; V gene: TRBV18; CDR3 DNA: TGTGCCAGCTCACCTAGCGGGTACTACAATGAGCAGTTCTTC; CDR3 protein: CASSPSGYYNEQFF
clone size: -; J gene: TRBJ2-2; D gene: TRBD2; CDR3 length: 15; V gene: TRBV5-6; CDR3 DNA: TGTGCCAGCAGCTCTAGCGGGAGGGCAGGCGGGGAGCTGTTTTTT; CDR3 protein: CASSSSGRAGGELFF
clone size: -; J gene: TRBJ1-1; D gene: -; CDR3 length: 11; V gene: TRBV28; CDR3 DNA: TGTGCCAACACCCCGCTCACTGAAGCTTTCTTT; CDR3 protein: CANTPLTEAFF
clone size: once; J gene: TRBJ1-2; D gene: TRBD1; CDR3 length: 14; V gene: TRBV5-4; CDR3 DNA: TGTGCCAGCAGCCCCGGACAGGGGGCGGGTGGCTACACCTTC; CDR3 protein: CASSPGQGAGGYTF
clone size: -; J gene: TRBJ2-1; D gene: -; CDR3 length: 13; V gene: TRBV7-9; CDR3 DNA: TGTGCCAGCAGCCAATGGGACTCCGTGGAGCAGTTCTTC; CDR3 protein: CASSQWDSVEQFF
clone size: -; J gene: TRBJ1-1; D gene: TRBD1; CDR3 length: 18; V gene: TRBV7-9; CDR3 DNA: TGTGCCAGCAGCCCCAGGACAGGGGGCTTTCTTATCAACACTGAAGCTTTCTTT; CDR3 protein: CASSPRTGGFLINTEAFF
clone size: -; J gene: TRBJ2-7; D gene: TRBD2; CDR3 length: 15; V gene: TRBV18; CDR3 DNA: TGTGCCAGCTCACCACTAGCGGGGAATCCCTACGAGCAGTACTTC; CDR3 protein: CASSPLAGNPYEQYF
clone size: few; J gene: TRBJ1-2; D gene: -; CDR3 length: 13; V gene: TRBV5-1; CDR3 DNA: TGCGCCAGCAGCTCCACAGGGAACTATGGCTACACCTTC; CDR3 protein: CASSSTGNYGYTF
clone size: -; J gene: TRBJ2-5; D gene: -; CDR3 length: 16; V gene: TRBV5-6; CDR3 DNA: TGTGCCAGCAGCTTGCTGGCAGGGATTGTACAAGAGACCCAGTACTTC; CDR3 protein: CASSLLAGIVQETQYF
clone size: -; J gene: TRBJ1-1; D gene: -; CDR3 length: 17; V gene: TRBV28; CDR3 DNA: TGTGCCAGCAGTCCTACCAACCTTTGGCGGTGGCAGAATGAAGCTTTCTTT; CDR3 protein: CASSPTNLWRWQNEAFF
clone size: once; J gene: TRBJ1-6; D gene: -; CDR3 length: 13; V gene: TRBV7-6; CDR3 DNA: TGTGCCAGCAGCCCAGGGGACGGTTCACCCCTCCACTTT; CDR3 protein: CASSPGDGSPLHF
clone size: -; J gene: TRBJ2-1; D gene: TRBD2; CDR3 length: 15; V gene: TRBV2; CDR3 DNA: TGTGCCAGCAAGGCTAGCGGGGGGATCTACAATGAGCAGTTCTTC; CDR3 protein: CASKASGGIYNEQFF
clone size: -; J gene: TRBJ2-7; D gene: -; CDR3 length: 11; V gene: TRBV30; CDR3 DNA: TGTGCCTGGACCACTGGTTACGAGCAGTACTTC; CDR3 protein: CAWTTGYEQYF
clone size: -; J gene: TRBJ2-1; D gene: TRBD2; CDR3 length: 14; V gene: TRBV9; CDR3 DNA: TGTGCCAGCAGCGTGGCTAGCGGAAACAATGAGCAGTTCTTC; CDR3 protein: CASSVASGNNEQFF
clone size: -; J gene: TRBJ1-1; D gene: -; CDR3 length: 11; V gene: TRBV19; CDR3 DNA: TGTGCCAGTAGCCTTAACACTGAAGCTTTCTTT; CDR3 protein: CASSLNTEAFF
clone size: -; J gene: TRBJ1-5; D gene: -; CDR3 length: 14; V gene: TRBV4-2; CDR3 DNA: TGTGCCAGCAGCCAAGATGGGGCAGCCCAGGCCCAGCATTTT; CDR3 protein: CASSQDGAAQAQHF
clone size: few; J gene: TRBJ1-5; D gene: -; CDR3 length: 12; V gene: TRBV7-9; CDR3 DNA: TGTGCCAGCAGCGACGGCGGTCAGCCCCAGCATTTT; CDR3 protein: CASSDGGQPQHF
clone size: -; J gene: TRBJ1-1; D gene: TRBD1; CDR3 length: 15; V gene: TRBV30; CDR3 DNA: TGTGCCTGGAGTGTGGGACAGGGGCGGAACACTGAAGCTTTCTTT; CDR3 protein: CAWSVGQGRNTEAFF
clone size: -; J gene: TRBJ1-1; D gene: -; CDR3 length: 15; V gene: TRBV4-2; CDR3 DNA: TGTGCCAGCAGCCAACCCCGACATCAGAACACTGAAGCTTTCTTT; CDR3 protein: CASSQPRHQNTEAFF
clone size: -; J gene: TRBJ2-7; D gene: -; CDR3 length: 14; V gene: TRBV16; CDR3 DNA: TGTGCCAGCAGCCCTCCCCCCCGGGGTGTCGAGCAGTACTTC; CDR3 protein: CASSPPPRGVEQYF
clone size: few; J gene: TRBJ1-5; D gene: -; CDR3 length: 12; V gene: TRBV12-5; CDR3 DNA: TGTGCTAGTGGGAGCTCCAATCAGCCCCAGCATTTT; CDR3 protein: CASGSSNQPQHF
clone size: -; J gene: TRBJ2-1; D gene: TRBD2; CDR3 length: 17; V gene: TRBV5-1; CDR3 DNA: TGCGCCAGCAGCCCCGACGCGGGAGGGCCAAGTCCCAGTGAGCAGTTCTTC; CDR3 protein: CASSPDAGGPSPSEQFF
clone size: -; J gene: TRBJ2-5; D gene: -; CDR3 length: 16; V gene: TRBV5-1; CDR3 DNA: TGCGCCAGCAGCTTGGTTCCTAACTCATGGCAAGAGACCCAGTACTTC; CDR3 protein: CASSLVPNSWQETQYF
clone size: -; J gene: TRBJ1-4; D gene: TRBD1; CDR3 length: 14; V gene: TRBV28; CDR3 DNA: TGTGCCAGCAGGTGGCGGGACAGGGAAGAAAAACTGTTTTTT; CDR3 protein: CASRWRDREEKLFF
clone size: -; J gene: TRBJ2-3; D gene: -; CDR3 length: 13; V gene: TRBV5-6; CDR3 DNA: TGTGCCAGCAGCTTATGGGGCCCAGATACGCAGTATTTT; CDR3 protein: CASSLWGPDTQYF
clone size: -; J gene: TRBJ1-6; D gene: TRBD1; CDR3 length: 14; V gene: TRBV6-1; CDR3 DNA: TGTGCCAGCAGTGAGGACAGGGGGTATTCACCCCTCCACTTT; CDR3 protein: CASSEDRGYSPLHF
clone size: -; J gene: TRBJ1-6; D gene: -; CDR3 length: 14; V gene: TRBV6-4; CDR3 DNA: TGTGCCAGCAGTGACAGGGGATATAATTCACCCCTCCACTTT; CDR3 protein: CASSDRGYNSPLHF
clone size: few; J gene: TRBJ2-2; D gene: TRBD2; CDR3 length: 16; V gene: TRBV27; CDR3 DNA: TGTGCCAGCAGACTAACAGCGGGGGGGCGGACCGGGGAGCTGTTTTTT; CDR3 protein: CASRLTAGGRTGELFF
clone size: -; J gene: TRBJ1-1; D gene: TRBD1; CDR3 length: 16; V gene: TRBV19; CDR3 DNA: TGTGCCAGTAGTCAAACCTCCGCCGGGACAGCCCGTTACGCTTTCTTT; CDR3 protein: CASSQTSAGTARYAFF
clone size: -; J gene: TRBJ1-2; D gene: -; CDR3 length: 16; V gene: TRBV27; CDR3 DNA: TGTGCCAGCAGCCGATTAGACAGGCCAACTAACTATGGCTACACCTTC; CDR3 protein: CASSRLDRPTNYGYTF
clone size: once; J gene: TRBJ2-5; D gene: -; CDR3 length: 14; V gene: TRBV19; CDR3 DNA: TGTGCCAGTAGTATTTTGGTCGGGGGAGAGACCCAGTACTTC; CDR3 protein: CASSILVGGETQYF
clone size: -; J gene: TRBJ1-1; D gene: -; CDR3 length: 14; V gene: TRBV4-3; CDR3 DNA: TGCGCCAGCAGCCAAGATGGCAGGGGTACTGAAGCTTTCTTT; CDR3 protein: CASSQDGRGTEAFF